The 32 T cell receptor beta chains given below trace back to one sample, sequenced in a study of PD-L1 blockade in urothelial cancer. Time point reported: pretreatment peripheral blood. Sequencing was performed with immunoSEQ multiplex PCR; in TCRdb, only in-frame clones are kept and a portion is missing. The table lists 85,000 to 90,000 clones, about 90% of them singletons. Sequencing was performed on PBMCs, taken around atezolizumab (anti-PD-L1) treatment. The origin of the receptors is an elderly woman with urothelial cancer.

The V and J genes are TRBV7-8 and TRBJ2-3, with D unresolved. Germline V gives CDR1 SGHVS, CDR2 FQNEAQ. Deletions cut 2 bases from V and 6 bases from J, with 24 bases between. The CDR3 covers 18 residues. In DNA, the CDR3 is TGTGCCAGCAGCTTATTATCGGGTAGCCCCAAGGCCTCCGATACGCAGTATTTT. Translated, it gives CASSLLSGSPKASDTQYF.

The J gene is TRBJ2-1, the V gene TRBV18; 11 bases match TRBD1. Trimming took 2 bases from V and 6 from J; bases not matched to a gene: 3. This CDR3 spans 15 amino acids. Germline V gene lookup returns CDR1 KGHSH and CDR2 LQKENI. CDR3 coding DNA: TGTGCCAGCTCACCATCCGGGACAGGGGGCAATGAGCAGTTCTTC. Translating it yields CASSPSGTGGNEQFF.

V is TRBV30 and J is TRBJ2-5, with D unresolved. The germline gives CDR1 GTSNPN, CDR2 SVGIG (reference sequence). Trimming removed 2 bases from V and 5 bases from J, with 3 bases in between. The CDR3 is made up of 10 amino acids. As DNA, the CDR3 is TGTGCCTGGAGTCGGGAGACCCAGTACTTC. Amino acid sequence: CAWSRETQYF. The complete variable domain, with remaining parts taken from reference TRBV30 and TRBJ2-5, reads SQTIHQWPATLVQPVGSPLSLECTVEGTSNPNLYWYRQAAGRGLQLLFYSVGIGQISSEVPQNLSASRPQDRQFILSSKKLLLSDSGFYLCAWSRETQYFGPGTRLLVL.

The chain employs TRBV15 and TRBJ2-7; a possible D gene is TRBD1 (6 bases). Trimming removed 0 bases from V and 3 bases from J, with 9 bases in between. This CDR3 is built from 14 residues. The germline gives CDR1 LNHNV, CDR2 YYDKDF (reference sequence). CDR3 protein: CATSRDRGRYEQYF. The CDR3 region has the DNA TGTGCCACCAGCAGAGACAGGGGTCGCTACGAGCAGTACTTC.

The chain combines TRBV4-1 with TRBJ1-1; no firm D call. V was pared by 1 base and J by 0 bases, with 9 bases between. The CDR3 sequence is 15 residues long. The germline gives CDR1 MGHRA, CDR2 YSYEKL. CDR3 sequence reads: CASSQGYRLNTEAFF. DNA for the CDR3: TGCGCCAGCAGCCAAGGATACAGATTGAACACTGAAGCTTTCTTT.

The rearrangement uses TRBV5-4 and TRBJ2-5, with 15 bases identical to TRBD2. With V trimmed by 3 bases and J by 7 bases, 10 bases remained unmatched. The CDR3 contains 17 residues. The germline V gene has CDR1 SGHNT and CDR2 YYREEE (reference sequence). The chain's CDR3 is CASSSGTSGRTLGTQYF. CDR3 coding DNA: TGTGCCAGCAGCTCCGGGACTAGCGGGAGGACGCTCGGGACCCAGTACTTC.

The chain uses TRBV7-7 and TRBJ2-7, with D possibly being TRBD2 (6 bases). The germline V and J ends were trimmed by 1 base and 6 bases, with 10 bases remaining between them. Germline V CDR1 and CDR2: SSHAT, FNYEAQ (reference sequence). The CDR3 covers 13 residues. The CDR3 nucleotides read TGTGCCAGCAGCTTAGGGCTGGGGGGCGAGCAGTACTTC. Translated: CASSLGLGGEQYF.

The genes are TRBV9 and TRBJ2-1; 11 bases line up with TRBD2. V was clipped by 7 bases and J by 4 bases; unmatched bases: 7. Germline V gene data show CDR1 as SGDLS and CDR2 as YYNGEE. The CDR3 extends over 15 amino acids. The CDR3 region has the DNA TGTGCCAGCTCGGGACTAGCGGAAAATTACAATGAGCAGTTCTTC. It codes for CASSGLAENYNEQFF.

The V gene is TRBV7-3, the J gene TRBJ2-1; 12 positions agree with TRBD2. V gave up 0 bases and J gave up 2 bases; unmatched junction bases: 2. This CDR3 is 17 amino acids long. The germline V gene encodes CDR1 SGHTA and CDR2 FQGTGA. The CDR3 protein is CASSLTLAGGPYNEQFF. Written as DNA, the CDR3 is TGTGCCAGCAGCTTAACCCTAGCGGGAGGGCCCTACAATGAGCAGTTCTTC.

This chain joins TRBV7-2 and TRBJ1-2; D uncertain. The V end was cut by 0 bases, the J end by 0 bases, with 8 bases between. CDR3 length: 15 residues. The V gene's germline CDR1 is SGHTA and CDR2 FQGNSA. CDR3 sequence: CASSLARSTNYGYTF. CDR3 coding DNA: TGTGCCAGCAGCTTAGCACGTTCTACTAACTATGGCTACACCTTC.

This chain joins TRBV9 and TRBJ1-4; 7 bases are shared with TRBD1. Germline CDR1 SGDLS, CDR2 YYNGEE. After removal of 8 bases from V and 7 bases from J, the junction contained 11 bases not matched to a gene. The CDR3 runs 14 residues. DNA of the CDR3: TGTGCCAGTACCCCAGGGACAGATGGTGAAAAACTGTTTTTT. Translation: CASTPGTDGEKLFF. Variable domain in full (rest from reference TRBV9 and TRBJ1-4): DSGVTQTPKHLITATGQRVTLRCSPRSGDLSVYWYQQSLDQGLQFLIQYYNGEERAKGNILERFSAQQFPDLHSELNLSSLELGDSALYFCASTPGTDGEKLFFGSGTQLSVL.

The chain carries TRBV2 and TRBJ1-5, with a tentative D call TRBD1 (6 bases). Germline CDR1 reads SNHLY; CDR2 reads FYNNEI. This CDR3 comprises 15 residues. Trimming took off 5 bases at V and 2 bases at J, with 13 bases between the two ends. As DNA, the CDR3 is TGTGCCAGCAGTTTCCAGGGGACGGGCAATCAGCCCCAGCATTTT. It encodes CASSFQGTGNQPQHF.

This clone has just a few counts. The gene calls are TRBV7-3 and TRBJ1-1, with a possible D match to TRBD1 (6 bases). From germline, CDR1 is SGHTA and CDR2 FQGTGA. This CDR3 region has 13 residues. The ends were cut back, 5 bases at V and 5 bases at J, with 12 bases in the middle. The CDR3 protein is CASSGLQGTEAFF. CDR3 DNA sequence: TGTGCCAGCAGCGGGTTACAGGGAACTGAAGCTTTCTTT.

CDR3: CASSLAEGSSYNEQFF. CDR3 DNA: TGTGCCAGCAGCTTAGCGGAGGGTAGCTCCTACAATGAGCAGTTCTTC. The chain carries TRBV7-2 and TRBJ2-1; a weak D match, TRBD2 (6 bases). V was clipped by 0 bases and J by 0 bases, with 9 bases between them. CDR3 length equals 16 residues. Germline V gene sequence: CDR1 SGHTA, CDR2 FQGNSA.

The gene calls are TRBV28 and TRBJ2-7; 7 nucleotides agree with TRBD1. The ends lost 6 bases at V and 1 base at J; junction bases unmatched: 3. Germline values: CDR1 MDHEN, CDR2 SYDVKM. The CDR3 loop spans 13 amino acids. In DNA form, the CDR3 reads TGTGCCAGCAGACCGGGACAGTCCTACGAGCAGTACTTC. As protein: CASRPGQSYEQYF.

The rearrangement joins TRBV10-2 to TRBJ2-1; TRBD1 matches at 9 bases. The V segment lost 6 bases and the J segment 0 bases; nucleotides outside the gene matches: 0. Germline CDR1 WSHSY, CDR2 SAAADI. CDR3 size: 14 residues. Written as DNA, the CDR3 is TGCGCCAGCAGGGGACAGGGCTCCTACAATGAGCAGTTCTTC. Encoded protein: CASRGQGSYNEQFF.

The rearrangement uses TRBV5-4 and TRBJ2-7; TRBD1 matches 11 bases. J lost 2 bases, V lost 4 bases, and 2 bases had no gene match. This CDR3 region has 14 residues. CDR1 and CDR2 from the germline V gene are SGHNT and YYREEE (reference sequence). CDR3 protein: CASSVGQGAYEQYF. CDR3 nucleotide sequence: TGTGCCAGCAGCGTGGGACAGGGGGCCTACGAGCAGTACTTC. Filled out from reference TRBV5-4 and TRBJ2-7, the complete variable domain reads ETGVTQSPTHLIKTRGQQVTLRCSSQSGHNTVSWYQQALGQGPQFIFQYYREEENGRGNFPPRFSGLQFPNYSSELNVNALELDDSALYLCASSVGQGAYEQYFGPGTRLTVT.

This clone appeared a single time. The V gene is TRBV28, the J gene TRBJ2-6; TRBD2 is a possible D gene (6 bases). Trimming took off 5 bases at V and 0 bases at J, with 17 bases between the two ends. The germline V gene encodes CDR1 MDHEN and CDR2 SYDVKM. The CDR3 spans 18 residues. The CDR3 loop is CASSPTGTLFSGANVLTF. CDR3 DNA sequence: TGTGCCAGCAGTCCGACCGGGACTTTGTTCTCTGGGGCCAACGTCCTGACTTTC.

V and J are TRBV7-3 and TRBJ2-1, with 10 nucleotides matching TRBD2. The germline gives CDR1 SGHTA, CDR2 FQGTGA. The CDR3 loop spans 15 amino acids. Losses at the gene ends were 6 bases for V and 9 bases for J; bases not matched to a gene: 11. The CDR3 nucleotides read TGTGCCAGCAGTCCAGGGCTAGCGGGAGCCGGTGAGCAGTTCTTC. The encoded protein is CASSPGLAGAGEQFF. Supplemented by reference TRBV7-3 and TRBJ2-1, the full variable domain reads GAGVSQTPSNKVTEKGKYVELRCDPISGHTALYWYRQSLGQGPEFLIYFQGTGAADDSGLPNDRFFAVRPEGSVSTLKIQRTERGDSAVYLCASSPGLAGAGEQFFGPGTRLTVL.

The rearrangement joins TRBV2 to TRBJ1-2; TRBD1 matches 7 bases. The ends lost 4 bases at V and 3 bases at J; junction bases unmatched: 5. There are 14 residues in the CDR3. Germline assignment: CDR1 SNHLY and CDR2 FYNNEI. In DNA, the CDR3 is TGTGCCAGCAGTGGACAGGGATGGGACTATGGCTACACCTTC. Translating gives CASSGQGWDYGYTF.

The chain is built from TRBV18 and TRBJ1-1; D not certain. CDR3 length equals 17 residues. V dropped 2 bases and J dropped 2 bases, with 18 bases sitting between them. CDR1 and CDR2 (germline): KGHSH, LQKENI. CDR3 sequence: CASSPITAMGSNTEAFF. The CDR3 region has the DNA TGTGCCAGCTCACCAATTACAGCCATGGGTTCTAACACTGAAGCTTTCTTT. The variable domain in full, with the rest retrieved from reference TRBV18 and TRBJ1-1, is NAGVMQNPRHLVRRRGQEARLRCSPMKGHSHVYWYRQLPEEGLKFMVYLQKENIIDESGMPKERFSAEFPKEGPSILRIQQVVRGDSAAYFCASSPITAMGSNTEAFFGQGTRLTVV.

This chain connects TRBV15 to TRBJ2-2; the D gene is possibly TRBD2 (6 bases). From germline, CDR1 is LNHNV and CDR2 YYDKDF (reference sequence). The CDR3 contains 16 residues. Trimming stripped 0 bases from V and 4 bases from J, with 12 bases between. CDR3 nucleotides: TGTGCCACCAGCAGAGAGGGCAGGAGGGGCACCGGGGAGCTGTTTTTT. This codes for CATSREGRRGTGELFF.

V gene TRBV28 combines with J gene TRBJ2-1; the D gene is possibly TRBD1 (6 bases). Germline V gene data show CDR1 as MDHEN and CDR2 as SYDVKM. CDR3 length: 14 residues. Trimming took off 8 bases at V and 7 bases at J, with 18 bases between the two ends. CDR3 coding DNA: TGTGCCAGCTCTTCATTAGGGACAATAAATGAGCAGTTCTTC. Amino acids: CASSSLGTINEQFF.

The rearrangement uses TRBV9 and TRBJ2-3; 10 bases line up with TRBD2. The CDR3 sequence is 15 residues long. Losses at the gene ends were 3 bases for V and 2 bases for J; bases not matched to a gene: 3. Germline V CDR1 and CDR2: SGDLS, YYNGEE. CDR3 loop: CASSGTSGSTDTQYF. CDR3 sequence (DNA): TGTGCCAGCAGCGGGACTAGCGGATCCACAGATACGCAGTATTTT.

This clone was counted a single time. This chain connects TRBV5-4 to TRBJ2-1; TRBD2 matches at 11 bases. The CDR3 is 15 residues long. Trimming removed 3 bases from V and 10 bases from J; junction bases left unmatched: 9. Germline V lookup: CDR1 SGHNT, CDR2 YYREEE (reference sequence). CDR3: CASSSRGLAEGEQFF. Here the CDR3 DNA reads TGTGCCAGCAGCTCTCGGGGACTAGCGGAGGGGGAGCAGTTCTTC.

This clone was counted a few times. The chain has TRBV7-7 and TRBJ2-2, with 7 bases identical to TRBD1. The CDR3 is 18 amino acids. Germline values: CDR1 SSHAT, CDR2 FNYEAQ (reference sequence). The V segment lost 2 bases and the J segment 4 bases; nucleotides outside the gene matches: 13. CDR3 sequence reads: CASSLFNRGKTSTGELFF. CDR3 nucleotides: TGTGCCAGCAGCTTATTTAACAGGGGAAAGACATCCACCGGGGAGCTGTTTTTT.

In regard to this clone: The sample carries other DNA sequences with the same CDR3. The chain is built from TRBV5-1 and TRBJ1-5; D is possibly TRBD1 (6 bases). Germline CDR1 SGHRS, CDR2 YFSETQ. V dropped 7 bases and J dropped 3 bases, with 14 bases sitting between them. CDR3 length equals 14 residues. Written as DNA, the CDR3 is TGCGCCAGCTCGACCGGGGGGGCCAATCAGCCCCAGCATTTT. This translates into CASSTGGANQPQHF.

This sequence joins TRBV21-1 and TRBJ2-7; TRBD2 was called by the table and not checked on the DNA. TRBV21-1 is described as a pseudogene. The CDR3 is 14 residues long. As DNA, the CDR3 is TGTGCCAGCAGCAAAGGACTAGCGGTCTACGAGCAGTACTTC. It is translated as CASSKGLAVYEQYF.

This rearrangement joins TRBV7-8 to TRBJ1-2; TRBD1 matches 11 bases. The CDR3 extends over 15 amino acids. V lost 5 bases, J lost 5 bases, and 7 bases stayed unmatched. Germline lookup yields CDR1 SGHVS and CDR2 FQNEAQ. The CDR3 DNA reads as TGTGCCAGCAGCCCCTCGGACAGGGGGCCGTATGGCTACACCTTC. Translation: CASSPSDRGPYGYTF.

This clone has more than one count but fewer than ten. The chain carries TRBV18 and TRBJ1-5; 9 bases are shared with TRBD1. The germline CDR1 and CDR2 sequences are KGHSH and LQKENI. Trimming cost V 5 bases and J 6 bases; bases outside gene matches: 8. The CDR3 totals 15 residues. CDR3 sequence: CASSAGQGSRQPQHF. CDR3 sequence (DNA): TGTGCCAGCTCAGCCGGACAGGGGTCGCGTCAGCCCCAGCATTTT.

This chain connects TRBV6-5 to TRBJ2-1, with 11 bases lining up with TRBD1. The CDR3 is 15 amino acids. Germline CDR1 MNHEY, CDR2 SVGAGI. Trimming at V came to 6 bases and at J to 8 bases, leaving 9 bases not matched to a gene. In DNA form, the CDR3 reads TGTGCCAGCAGCCGCTCTGGACAGGGGGCTTATGAGCAGTTCTTC. Translating gives CASSRSGQGAYEQFF.

This clone has just one count. The genes are TRBV14 and TRBJ2-5; 11 positions agree with TRBD1. The trim removed 3 bases at V and 4 bases at J, leaving 4 bases unmatched. CDR3 length: 15 amino acids. Germline CDR1 is SGHDN and CDR2 is FVKESK. CDR3 amino acids: CASSQAGQGAETQYF. Written as DNA, the CDR3 is TGTGCCAGCAGCCAGGCCGGACAGGGGGCAGAGACCCAGTACTTC.